This T cell receptor (beta chain) was recovered during a study of cytomegalovirus exposure and HLA in healthy donors. Primers: 60 Vbeta forward and 13 Jbeta reverse. TCRdb's table, derived via immunoSEQ multiplex PCR, lists solely in-frame clones and lacks some. The table lists around 44,000 clones, about 90% of them singletons. In this sample, this clone turned up once. The CDR3 is 17 amino acids. In germline, CDR1 is SGHNT, CDR2 YYREEE (reference sequence). With V trimmed by 0 bases and J by 0 bases, 7 bases remained unmatched. The chain employs TRBV5-4 and TRBJ2-5, with 8 positions matching TRBD2. Input material: PBMCs. The receptor's source is a woman aged 40 to 50 in good health and CMV-seropositive. As DNA, the CDR3 is TGTGCCAGCAGCTTGGTGGGGGAACTAGCGGACCAAGAGACCCAGTACTTC. Protein product: CASSLVGELADQETQYF.